The 12 T cell receptor beta chains below come from one sample, sequenced in a study of cytotoxic CD8 clonotypes in ibrutinib-treated CLL. The assay was immunoSEQ multiplex PCR, and TCRdb's table has in-frame clones only and misses some. The profile shows fewer than 150,000 clones, approximately 80% of them singletons. The material sequenced was PBMCs, taken after 24 months of ibrutinib treatment. Receptor source: a human donor with chronic lymphocytic leukemia.

The V call is TRBV7-2, the J call TRBJ1-2, with D perhaps TRBD1 (6 bases). V was cut by 2 bases and J by 3 bases, with 22 bases left in between. Germline CDR1 and CDR2: SGHTA and FQGNSA. The CDR3 is made up of 18 amino acids. The CDR3 reads CASSLSPRVQGNHYGYTF. CDR3 nucleotide sequence: TGTGCCAGCAGCTTAAGCCCGCGGGTACAGGGAAATCACTATGGCTACACCTTC.

This clone was counted many times. V usage is TRBV9 and J usage is TRBJ1-4, with D hard to call. The V end lost 3 bases, the J end lost 4 bases, and 10 bases lay between the germline ends. The germline CDR1 and CDR2 sequences are SGDLS and YYNGEE. CDR3 length: 14 residues. The CDR3 region has the DNA TGTGCCAGCAGCGCACCGGGCTATAATGAAAAACTGTTTTTT. Protein product: CASSAPGYNEKLFF.

This chain links TRBV7-9 with TRBJ2-6, with D tentatively TRBD1 (6 bases). The CDR3 contains 14 residues. V lost 3 bases to trimming and J lost 12 bases, with 15 bases between them. CDR1 and CDR2 from the germline V gene are SEHNR and FQNEAQ (reference sequence). CDR3 sequence: CASSFGQSLRVLTF. The CDR3 DNA sequence: TGTGCCAGCAGCTTCGGACAGTCCCTCCGCGTCCTGACTTTC.

The rearrangement links TRBV2 to TRBJ1-2, with TRBD1 matching 8 bases. CDR3 length: 14 residues. In germline, CDR1 is SNHLY, CDR2 FYNNEI. V trimming: 5 bases; J trimming: 4 bases; junction bases outside the gene matches: 6. The CDR3 sequence is CASSRQQGVYGYTF. DNA for the CDR3: TGTGCCAGCAGTCGCCAACAGGGGGTCTATGGCTACACCTTC.

This clone has just one count. V is TRBV2 and J is TRBJ1-4; D perhaps matches TRBD1 (5 bases). CDR1 SNHLY and CDR2 FYNNEI come from the germline V gene. V was shortened by 7 bases and J by 7 bases, with 16 bases between the two germline ends. This CDR3 is built from 14 residues. The CDR3 region is CASNLRGKFEKLFF. The CDR3 DNA reads TGTGCCAGCAATCTTAGGGGAAAGTTTGAAAAACTGTTTTTT.

This rearrangement joins TRBV7-8 to TRBJ2-7; D ambiguous. Looked up from germline, CDR1 is SGHVS and CDR2 is FQNEAQ. The CDR3 is 14 amino acids. V was pared by 2 bases and J by 2 bases, with 10 bases between. The CDR3 is CASSLSRRTYEQYF. CDR3 nucleotide sequence: TGTGCCAGCAGCTTAAGCAGGAGAACCTACGAGCAGTACTTC.

The CDR3 loop is CASSLGGGGGGYGYTF. The CDR3 nucleotides read TGTGCCAGCAGTTTGGGAGGGGGCGGCGGCGGGTATGGCTACACCTTC. The chain has TRBV28 and TRBJ1-2, with 7 bases lining up with TRBD1. V shed 3 bases, J shed 5 bases, and the junction held 12 bases outside the gene matches. CDR1 is MDHEN, CDR2 SYDVKM, per germline. The CDR3 is 16 amino acids.

V is TRBV7-3 and J is TRBJ2-7; D gene uncertain. CDR3 length equals 14 residues. V was shortened by 7 bases and J by 0 bases, with 13 bases between the two germline ends. CDR1 is SGHTA, CDR2 FQGTGA, per germline. CDR3: CASTPDPGSYEQYF. The CDR3 DNA is TGTGCCAGCACCCCCGACCCTGGCTCCTACGAGCAGTACTTC.

The chain employs TRBV7-9 and TRBJ2-1, with 9 bases lining up with TRBD1. CDR3 length: 15 residues. Per germline, CDR1 SEHNR and CDR2 FQNEAQ (reference sequence). V gave up 4 bases and J gave up 11 bases; unmatched junction bases: 12. CDR3 bases: TGTGCCAGCAGCTCCTCGGGACAGGGAGCTTCAAAGCAGTTCTTC. Its protein product is CASSSSGQGASKQFF.

Remarks on this clone: Sequence at one end of the junction differs from germline and may be a read error. The genes are TRBV10-3 and TRBJ2-3; possible D gene TRBD2, 7 bases. CDR1 is ENHRY, CDR2 SYGVKD, per germline. The CDR3 extends over 15 amino acids. The DNA of the CDR3 is TGTGCCCTCAGTCGGGGGGCAGGGGACACAGATACGCAGTATTTT. As protein: CALSRGAGDTDTQYF.

V is TRBV9 and J is TRBJ1-3; D is undetermined. V lost 3 bases to trimming and J lost 2 bases, with 12 bases between them. This CDR3 is 15 amino acids long. Germline V CDR1 and CDR2: SGDLS, YYNGEE. CDR3 in amino acids: CASSAGRGAGNTIYF. DNA for the CDR3: TGTGCCAGCAGCGCTGGGAGAGGAGCTGGAAACACCATATATTTT.

This clone was observed a handful of times. The chain is built from TRBV5-1 and TRBJ1-1, with TRBD1 as a possible D gene (5 bases). This CDR3 is 13 amino acids long. The germline CDR1 and CDR2 sequences are SGHRS and YFSETQ. V lost 4 bases to trimming and J lost 1 base, with 8 bases between them. CDR3 DNA: TGCGCCAGCAGCGTAGGGGAGAACACTGAAGCTTTCTTT. Encoded protein: CASSVGENTEAFF.